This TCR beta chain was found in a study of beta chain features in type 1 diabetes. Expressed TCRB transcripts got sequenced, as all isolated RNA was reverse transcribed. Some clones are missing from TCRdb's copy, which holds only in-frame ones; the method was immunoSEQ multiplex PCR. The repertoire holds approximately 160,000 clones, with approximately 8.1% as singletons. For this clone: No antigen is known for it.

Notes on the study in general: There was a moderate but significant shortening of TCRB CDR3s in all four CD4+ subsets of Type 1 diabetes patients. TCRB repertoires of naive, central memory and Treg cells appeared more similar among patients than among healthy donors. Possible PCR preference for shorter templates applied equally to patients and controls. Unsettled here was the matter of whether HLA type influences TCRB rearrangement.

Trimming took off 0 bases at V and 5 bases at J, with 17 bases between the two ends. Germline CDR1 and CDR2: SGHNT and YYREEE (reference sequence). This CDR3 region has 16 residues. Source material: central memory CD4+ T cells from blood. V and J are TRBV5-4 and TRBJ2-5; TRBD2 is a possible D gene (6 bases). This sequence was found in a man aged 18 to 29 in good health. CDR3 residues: CASSLGIGAGRETQYF. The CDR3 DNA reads TGTGCCAGCAGCTTGGGTATTGGGGCGGGGCGGGAGACCCAGTACTTC.